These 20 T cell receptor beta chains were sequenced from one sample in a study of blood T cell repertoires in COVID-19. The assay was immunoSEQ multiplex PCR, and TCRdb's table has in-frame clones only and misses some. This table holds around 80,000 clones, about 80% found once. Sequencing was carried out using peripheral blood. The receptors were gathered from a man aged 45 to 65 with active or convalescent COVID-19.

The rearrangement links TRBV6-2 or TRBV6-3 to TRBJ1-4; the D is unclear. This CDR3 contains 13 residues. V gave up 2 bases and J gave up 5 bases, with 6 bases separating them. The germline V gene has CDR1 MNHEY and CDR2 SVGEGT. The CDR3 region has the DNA TGTGCCAGCAGTTACCCCGGGAATGAAAAACTGTTTTTT. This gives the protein CASSYPGNEKLFF.

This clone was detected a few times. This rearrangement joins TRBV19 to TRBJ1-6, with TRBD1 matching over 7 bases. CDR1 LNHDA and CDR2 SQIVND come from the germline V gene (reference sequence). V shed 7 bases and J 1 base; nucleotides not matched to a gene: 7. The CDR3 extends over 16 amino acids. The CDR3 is CASTPGRGSYNSPLHF. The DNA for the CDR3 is TGTGCCAGTACCCCGGGCAGGGGGTCCTATAATTCACCCCTCCACTTT.

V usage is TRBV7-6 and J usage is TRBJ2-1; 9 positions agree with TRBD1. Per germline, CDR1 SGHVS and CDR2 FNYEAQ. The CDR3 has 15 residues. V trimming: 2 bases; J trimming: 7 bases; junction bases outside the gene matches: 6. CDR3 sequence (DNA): TGTGCCAGCAGCTTAAGACAGGGGGGCAAGAATGAGCAGTTCTTC. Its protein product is CASSLRQGGKNEQFF. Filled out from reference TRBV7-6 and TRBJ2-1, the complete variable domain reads GAGVSQSPRYKVTKRGQDVALRCDPISGHVSLYWYRQALGQGPEFLTYFNYEAQQDKSGLPNDRFSAERPEGSISTLTIQRTEQRDSAMYRCASSLRQGGKNEQFFGPGTRLTVL.

In DNA form, the CDR3 reads TGTGCCAGCAGCGTGGGACAGGGGAACAATCAGCCCCAGCATTTT. Its protein is CASSVGQGNNQPQHF. The rearrangement links TRBV9 to TRBJ1-5; 10 bases are a match to TRBD1. The CDR3 has 15 residues. Trimming cost V 2 bases and J 3 bases; bases outside gene matches: 2. CDR1 and CDR2 (germline): SGDLS, YYNGEE.

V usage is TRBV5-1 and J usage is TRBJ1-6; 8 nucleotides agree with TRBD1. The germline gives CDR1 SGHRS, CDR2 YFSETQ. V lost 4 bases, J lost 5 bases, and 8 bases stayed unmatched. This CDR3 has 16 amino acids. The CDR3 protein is CASSLGSGGNNSPLHF. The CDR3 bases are TGCGCCAGCAGCCTGGGGTCAGGGGGCAATAATTCACCCCTCCACTTT. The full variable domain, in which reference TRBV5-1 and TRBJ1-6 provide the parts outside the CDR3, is KAGVTQTPRYLIKTRGQQVTLSCSPISGHRSVSWYQQTPGQGLQFLFEYFSETQRNKGNFPGRFSGRQFSNSRSEMNVSTLELGDSALYLCASSLGSGGNNSPLHFGNGTRLTVT.

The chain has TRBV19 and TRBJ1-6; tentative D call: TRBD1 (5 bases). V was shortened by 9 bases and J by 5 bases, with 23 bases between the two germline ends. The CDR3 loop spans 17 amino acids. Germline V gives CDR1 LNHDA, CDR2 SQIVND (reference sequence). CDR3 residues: CASSPNWGVGNNSPLHF. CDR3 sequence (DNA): TGTGCCAGCAGCCCGAATTGGGGGGTAGGGAATAATTCACCCCTCCACTTT.

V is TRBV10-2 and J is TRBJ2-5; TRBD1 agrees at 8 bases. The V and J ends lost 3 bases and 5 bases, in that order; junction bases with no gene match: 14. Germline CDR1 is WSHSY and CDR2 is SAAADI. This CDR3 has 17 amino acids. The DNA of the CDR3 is TGCGCCAGCAGTGAAGCACAGGGGGGTAATCTTGGGGAGACCCAGTACTTC. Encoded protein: CASSEAQGGNLGETQYF.

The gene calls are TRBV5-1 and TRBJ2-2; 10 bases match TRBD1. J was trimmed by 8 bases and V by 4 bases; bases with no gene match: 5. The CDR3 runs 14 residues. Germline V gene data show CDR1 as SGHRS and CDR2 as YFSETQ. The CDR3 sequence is CASSQDRGQGELFF. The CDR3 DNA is TGCGCCAGCAGCCAAGACAGGGGGCAGGGGGAGCTGTTTTTT.

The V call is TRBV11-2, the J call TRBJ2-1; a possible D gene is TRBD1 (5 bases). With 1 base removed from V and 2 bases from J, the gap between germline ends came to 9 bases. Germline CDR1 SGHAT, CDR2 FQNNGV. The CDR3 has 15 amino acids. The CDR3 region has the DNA TGTGCCAGCAGCTTAGGGGGCAGTGCCTACAATGAGCAGTTCTTC. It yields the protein CASSLGGSAYNEQFF.

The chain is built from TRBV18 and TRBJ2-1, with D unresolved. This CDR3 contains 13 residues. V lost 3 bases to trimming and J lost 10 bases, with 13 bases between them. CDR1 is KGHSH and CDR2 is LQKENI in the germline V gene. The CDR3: CASSPSGPNEQFF. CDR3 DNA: TGTGCCAGCTCACCGTCCGGTCCCAACGAGCAGTTCTTC.

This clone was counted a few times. CDR3 amino acids: CASSSRTGGAYGYTF. The CDR3 DNA reads as TGTGCCAGCAGCTCCCGGACAGGGGGCGCCTATGGCTACACCTTC. This chain connects TRBV7-3 to TRBJ1-2, with TRBD1 identical over 11 bases. The CDR3 runs to 15 residues. Germline V gene data show CDR1 as SGHTA and CDR2 as FQGTGA. J was trimmed by 4 bases and V by 4 bases; bases with no gene match: 5.

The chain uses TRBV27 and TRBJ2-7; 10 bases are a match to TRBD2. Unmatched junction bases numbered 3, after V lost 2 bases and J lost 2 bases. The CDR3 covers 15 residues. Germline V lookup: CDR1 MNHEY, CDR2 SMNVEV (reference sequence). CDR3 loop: CASSLVGLAAYEQYF. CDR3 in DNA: TGTGCCAGCAGTTTAGTCGGACTAGCGGCCTACGAGCAGTACTTC.

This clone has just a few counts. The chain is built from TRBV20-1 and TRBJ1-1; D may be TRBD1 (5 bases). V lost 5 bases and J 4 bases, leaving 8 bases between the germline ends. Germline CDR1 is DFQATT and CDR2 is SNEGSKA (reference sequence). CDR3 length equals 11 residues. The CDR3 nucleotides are TGCAGTGCTGGGGGGGTCACTGAAGCTTTCTTT. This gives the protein CSAGGVTEAFF.

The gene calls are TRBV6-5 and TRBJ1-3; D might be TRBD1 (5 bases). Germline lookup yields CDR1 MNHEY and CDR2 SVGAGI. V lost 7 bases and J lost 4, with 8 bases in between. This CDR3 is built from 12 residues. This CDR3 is CASMRDGNTIYF. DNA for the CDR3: TGTGCCAGCATGCGGGACGGAAACACCATATATTTT.

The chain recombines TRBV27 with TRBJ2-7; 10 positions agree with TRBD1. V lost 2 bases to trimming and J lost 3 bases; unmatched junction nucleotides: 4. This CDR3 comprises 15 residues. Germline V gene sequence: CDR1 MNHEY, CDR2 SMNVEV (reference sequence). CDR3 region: CASSLRRTGGYEQYF. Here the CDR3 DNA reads TGTGCCAGCAGTTTACGGCGGACAGGGGGCTACGAGCAGTACTTC.

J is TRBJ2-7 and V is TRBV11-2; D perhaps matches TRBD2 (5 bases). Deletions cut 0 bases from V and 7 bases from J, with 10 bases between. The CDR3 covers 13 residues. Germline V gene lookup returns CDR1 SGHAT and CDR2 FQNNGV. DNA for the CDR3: TGTGCCAGCAGCTTAGATAGAGGGCGGGAGCAGTACTTC. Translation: CASSLDRGREQYF.

CDR3 DNA: TGTGCCAGTAGTCCGGACAGGACCGGGGAGCTGTTTTTT. Its translation: CASSPDRTGELFF. J is TRBJ2-2 and V is TRBV19; TRBD1 matches 7 bases. This CDR3 comprises 13 residues. J was trimmed by 5 bases and V by 5 bases; bases with no gene match: 2. Germline CDR1 reads LNHDA; CDR2 reads SQIVND (reference sequence).

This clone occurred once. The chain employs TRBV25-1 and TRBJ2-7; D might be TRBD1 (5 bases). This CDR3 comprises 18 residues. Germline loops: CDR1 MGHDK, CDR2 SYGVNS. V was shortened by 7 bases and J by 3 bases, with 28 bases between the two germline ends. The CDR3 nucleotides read TGTGCCAGCAAGGTGGCAGGGTGGAATATTGGTATTTTCTACGAGCAGTACTTC. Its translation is CASKVAGWNIGIFYEQYF.

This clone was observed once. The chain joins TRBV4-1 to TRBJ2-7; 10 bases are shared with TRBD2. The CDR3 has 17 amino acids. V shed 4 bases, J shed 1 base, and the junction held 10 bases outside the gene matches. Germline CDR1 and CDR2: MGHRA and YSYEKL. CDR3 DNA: TGCGCCAGCAGCCTTCTAATGGGACTAGCGAAATCCTACGAGCAGTACTTC. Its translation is CASSLLMGLAKSYEQYF.

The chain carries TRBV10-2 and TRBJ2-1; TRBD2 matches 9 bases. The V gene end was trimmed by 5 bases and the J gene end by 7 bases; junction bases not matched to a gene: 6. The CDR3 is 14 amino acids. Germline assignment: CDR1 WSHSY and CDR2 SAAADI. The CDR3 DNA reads TGCGCCAGCAGTTGGGCGGGGGGGCAAAATGAGCAGTTCTTC. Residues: CASSWAGGQNEQFF.